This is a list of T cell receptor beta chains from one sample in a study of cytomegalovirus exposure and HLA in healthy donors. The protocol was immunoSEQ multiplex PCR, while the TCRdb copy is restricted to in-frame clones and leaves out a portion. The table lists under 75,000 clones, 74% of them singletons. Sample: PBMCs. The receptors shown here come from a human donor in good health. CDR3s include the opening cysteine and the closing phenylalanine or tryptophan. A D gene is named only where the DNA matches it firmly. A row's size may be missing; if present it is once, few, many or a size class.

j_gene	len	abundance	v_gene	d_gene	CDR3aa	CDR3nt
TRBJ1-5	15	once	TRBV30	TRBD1	CACNRAGGAGQPQHF	TGTGCCTGCAATCGCGCAGGGGGCGCGGGACAGCCCCAGCATTTT
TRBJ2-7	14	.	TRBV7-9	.	CASSLNSISYEQYF	TGTGCCAGCAGCTTAAATTCCATCTCCTACGAGCAGTACTTC
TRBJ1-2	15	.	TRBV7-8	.	CASSLAEGGGYGYTF	TGTGCCAGCAGCTTAGCGGAGGGTGGCGGCTATGGCTACACCTTC
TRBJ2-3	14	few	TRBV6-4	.	CASSAGGGTDTQYF	TGTGCCAGCAGTGCCGGAGGGGGCACAGATACGCAGTATTTT
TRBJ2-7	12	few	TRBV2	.	CASMGTRDEQYF	TGTGCCAGCATGGGTACTAGAGACGAGCAGTACTTC
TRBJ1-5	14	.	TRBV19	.	CASSPDFSNQPQHF	TGTGCCAGTAGTCCGGACTTTAGCAATCAGCCCCAGCATTTT
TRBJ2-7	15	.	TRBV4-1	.	CASSQDQSGSYEQYF	TGCGCCAGCAGCCAAGATCAGAGCGGCTCCTACGAGCAGTACTTC
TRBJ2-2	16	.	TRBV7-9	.	CASSLFRERNTGELFF	TGTGCCAGCAGCTTATTCCGAGAGAGGAACACCGGGGAGCTGTTTTTT
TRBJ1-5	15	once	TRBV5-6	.	CASSLGTGMGQPQHF	TGTGCCAGCAGCTTGGGAACAGGGATGGGACAGCCCCAGCATTTT
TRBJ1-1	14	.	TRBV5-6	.	CASSLGTANTEAFF	TGTGCCAGCAGCTTGGGGACAGCGAACACTGAAGCTTTCTTT
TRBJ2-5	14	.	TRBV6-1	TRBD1	CASTLRGIQETQYF	TGTGCCAGCACCCTCAGGGGGATCCAAGAGACCCAGTACTTC
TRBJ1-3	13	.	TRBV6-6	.	CASHRGAGNTIYF	TGTGCTTCGCACCGCGGGGCAGGAAACACCATATATTTT
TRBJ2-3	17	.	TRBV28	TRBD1	CASSLHSGQGDTDTQYF	TGTGCCAGCAGTTTACACTCGGGGCAGGGGGACACAGATACGCAGTATTTT
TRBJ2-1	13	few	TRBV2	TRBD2	CASVYLAGNEQFF	TGTGCCAGCGTATACCTAGCGGGCAATGAGCAGTTCTTC
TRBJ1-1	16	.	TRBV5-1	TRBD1	CASSSGQGALHTEAFF	TGCGCCAGCAGCTCGGGACAGGGGGCGCTTCACACTGAAGCTTTCTTT
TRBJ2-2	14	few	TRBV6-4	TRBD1	CASSVQGGTGELFF	TGTGCCAGCAGCGTACAGGGGGGCACCGGGGAGCTGTTTTTT
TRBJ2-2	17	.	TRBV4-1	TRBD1	CASSQGTGGSYTGELFF	TGCGCCAGCAGCCAAGGGACAGGGGGCTCCTACACCGGGGAGCTGTTTTTT
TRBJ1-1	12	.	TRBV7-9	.	CASTIKGTEAFF	TGTGCCAGCACTATAAAGGGGACTGAAGCTTTCTTT
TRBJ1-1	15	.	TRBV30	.	CAWREYTRFGTEAFF	TGTGCCTGGAGGGAATATACCAGGTTCGGCACTGAAGCTTTCTTT
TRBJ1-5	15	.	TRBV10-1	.	CASSESMSSNQPQHF	TGCGCCAGCAGTGAGTCGATGAGTAGCAATCAGCCCCAGCATTTT
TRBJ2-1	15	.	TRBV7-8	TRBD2	CASSLGGGLAAVQFF	TGTGCCAGCAGCTTAGGGGGGGGACTAGCGGCTGTGCAGTTCTTC
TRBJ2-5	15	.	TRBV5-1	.	CASSITGSLEETQYF	TGCGCCAGCAGCATAACCGGGAGCCTAGAGGAGACCCAGTACTTC
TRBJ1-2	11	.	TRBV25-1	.	CASSFGGGYTF	TGTGCCAGCAGCTTCGGGGGTGGCTACACCTTC
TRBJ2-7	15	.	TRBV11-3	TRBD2	CASSLASGGAYEQYF	TGTGCCAGCAGCTTAGCTAGCGGAGGAGCCTACGAGCAGTACTTC
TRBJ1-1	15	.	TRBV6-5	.	CASSYSPGRSTEAFF	TGTGCCAGCAGTTACTCACCAGGGCGAAGCACTGAAGCTTTCTTT
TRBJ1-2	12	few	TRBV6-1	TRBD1	CASRQGDVGYTF	TGTGCCAGCCGGCAGGGGGATGTTGGCTACACCTTC
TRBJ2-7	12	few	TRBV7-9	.	CASSWSGTEQYF	TGTGCCAGCAGCTGGTCAGGTACCGAGCAGTACTTC
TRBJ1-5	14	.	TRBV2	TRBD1	CASGPTGDGQPQHF	TGTGCCAGCGGCCCTACAGGGGATGGACAGCCCCAGCATTTT
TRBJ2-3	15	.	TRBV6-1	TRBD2	CASSRLAGVTDTQYF	TGTGCCAGCAGTAGACTAGCGGGGGTCACAGATACGCAGTATTTT